The 20 T cell receptor beta chains in this list originate from one sample, sequenced in a study of early stage breast cancer tumors. The data were produced by immunoSEQ multiplex PCR, yet TCRdb's version contains in-frame clones alone and is incomplete. This repertoire shows about 31,000 clones, more than 65% found once; its top ten account for approximately 5%. The sequencing input was blood. The source of these receptors is a person aged 35 to 50 with breast cancer.

This sequence joins TRBV27 and TRBJ1-2, with a weak D call TRBD1 (5 bases). V lost 3 bases and J 8 bases, leaving 13 bases between the germline ends. This CDR3 region has 13 residues. Germline assignment: CDR1 MNHEY and CDR2 SMNVEV (reference sequence). The CDR3 nucleotides are TGTGCCAGCAGTTTCGGGGGAGGGCCGGGCTACACCTTC. The encoded protein is CASSFGGGPGYTF.

The J gene is TRBJ1-2, the V gene TRBV28; TRBD1 aligns across 11 bases. V trimming: 5 bases; J trimming: 8 bases; junction bases outside the gene matches: 4. CDR3 size: 13 residues. Germline V CDR1 and CDR2: MDHEN, SYDVKM. The CDR3 loop reads CASSLDRGRGYTF. The CDR3 bases are TGTGCCAGCAGTCTGGACAGGGGGCGCGGCTACACCTTC.

The gene calls are TRBV27 and TRBJ2-3; tentatively, D is TRBD1 (6 bases). CDR1 is MNHEY and CDR2 is SMNVEV in the germline V gene (reference sequence). V was trimmed by 5 bases and J by 6 bases, leaving 18 bases between them. CDR3 length equals 15 residues. Here the CDR3 DNA reads TGTGCCAGCAGTCCGATAATAACAGGGAAGGATACGCAGTATTTT. It translates to CASSPIITGKDTQYF.

The V gene is TRBV5-1, the J gene TRBJ2-1, with 7 nucleotides matching TRBD2. This CDR3 spans 12 amino acids. V was pared by 3 bases and J by 13 bases, with 7 bases of the junction left unmatched. CDR1 SGHRS and CDR2 YFSETQ come from the germline V gene. Here the CDR3 reads CASSSTTSLQFF. CDR3 in DNA: TGCGCCAGCAGCTCTACGACTAGCCTACAGTTCTTC.

V is TRBV7-2 and J is TRBJ2-2; possible D gene TRBD1, 5 bases. The V and J ends lost 0 bases and 1 base respectively, with 6 bases between them. CDR3 length equals 15 residues. Germline assignment: CDR1 SGHTA and CDR2 FQGNSA. CDR3 nucleotides: TGTGCCAGCAGCTTAGCCACAGGGAACACCGGGGAGCTGTTTTTT. As protein: CASSLATGNTGELFF. Combining the CDR3 with reference TRBV7-2 and TRBJ2-2 gives the whole variable domain GAGVSQSPSNKVTEKGKDVELRCDPISGHTALYWYRQSLGQGLEFLIYFQGNSAPDKSGLPSDRFSAERTGGSVSTLTIQRTQQEDSAVYLCASSLATGNTGELFFGEGSRLTVL.

The chain uses TRBV4-1 and TRBJ1-5, with TRBD1 matching 10 bases. Trimming at V came to 3 bases and at J to 4 bases, leaving 6 bases not matched to a gene. Looked up from germline, CDR1 is MGHRA and CDR2 is YSYEKL. There are 16 residues in the CDR3. In nucleotides, the CDR3 is TGCGCCAGCAGCCATGCCACGGGACAGGGGAATCAGCCCCAGCATTTT. Amino acids: CASSHATGQGNQPQHF.

The chain is built from TRBV5-5 and TRBJ1-2; no clear D. The CDR3 has 15 amino acids. Germline CDR1 and CDR2: SGHKS and YYEKEE (reference sequence). Trimming removed 2 bases at V and 4 bases at J, with 15 bases between. The CDR3 DNA reads as TGTGCCAGCAGCTTTGATGAGGGAGTACTCTATGGCTACACCTTC. It is translated as CASSFDEGVLYGYTF.

The chain couples TRBV11-3 to TRBJ2-1; D unclear. CDR3 length equals 12 residues. Germline V gene sequence: CDR1 SGHNT, CDR2 YENEEA. Trimming pared 4 bases from V and 10 bases from J, leaving 11 bases between. The CDR3 region is CASSSSRNEQFF. Written as DNA, the CDR3 is TGTGCCAGCAGCTCTAGTCGTAACGAGCAGTTCTTC.

This clone was observed a handful of times. CDR3 in DNA: TGTGCCTGGAGTCTTGCGGGAGGGCCTAACAATGAGCAGTTCTTC. It specifies CAWSLAGGPNNEQFF. V gene TRBV30 combines with J gene TRBJ2-1, with 9 nucleotides matching TRBD2. The germline V gene has CDR1 GTSNPN and CDR2 SVGIG (reference sequence). The V and J ends lost 2 bases and 5 bases, in that order; junction bases with no gene match: 7. CDR3 length: 15 amino acids.

This clone was found a few times. The V gene is TRBV9, the J gene TRBJ1-1, with TRBD1 identical over 9 bases. Looked up from germline, CDR1 is SGDLS and CDR2 is YYNGEE. V was pared by 8 bases and J by 6 bases, with 11 bases of the junction left unmatched. This CDR3 has 14 amino acids. The CDR3 coding sequence is TGTGCCAGTACGAGGGGACAGGGTTCCCCTGAAGCTTTCTTT. The encoded protein is CASTRGQGSPEAFF.

The chain recombines TRBV7-8 with TRBJ2-7, with no clear D. The V and J ends lost 1 base and 2 bases respectively, with 6 bases between them. Germline V gene lookup returns CDR1 SGHVS and CDR2 FQNEAQ. The CDR3 contains 13 residues. The CDR3 here is CASSLGVTYEQYF. Here the CDR3 DNA reads TGTGCCAGCAGCTTAGGGGTTACCTACGAGCAGTACTTC.

V and J are TRBV7-2 and TRBJ2-6, with unresolved D. Germline CDR1 SGHTA, CDR2 FQGNSA. The V gene lost 5 bases and the J gene lost 4 bases, with 12 bases spanning the gap. This CDR3 comprises 15 residues. Written as DNA, the CDR3 is TGTGCCAGCAGCCCACCGCTATCCGGGGCCAACGTCCTGACTTTC. It yields the protein CASSPPLSGANVLTF.

The CDR3 DNA sequence: TGTGCCATCGCCGGCAATACACGGACCACCCAAGAGACCCAGTACTTC. Protein product: CAIAGNTRTTQETQYF. The genes are TRBV10-3 and TRBJ2-5; no clear D gene. In germline, CDR1 is ENHRY, CDR2 SYGVKD. Trimming took 8 bases from V and 1 from J, leaving 20 bases between them. This CDR3 contains 16 residues.

This clone was seen once. This chain joins TRBV2 and TRBJ1-2; no clear D gene. CDR1 is SNHLY and CDR2 is FYNNEI in the germline V gene. V was pared by 2 bases and J by 4 bases, with 5 bases between. The CDR3 extends over 12 amino acids. The CDR3 region is CASSEIAYGYTF. DNA of the CDR3: TGTGCCAGCAGTGAAATAGCCTATGGCTACACCTTC.

The V gene is TRBV7-2, the J gene TRBJ2-1; 9 nucleotides match TRBD1. After removal of 0 bases from V and 4 bases from J, the junction contained 4 bases not matched to a gene. The length of the CDR3 is 16 residues. CDR1 and CDR2 (germline): SGHTA, FQGNSA. For the CDR3, the DNA is TGTGCCAGCAGCTTAGCCTCCGGGACAGGGTACAATGAGCAGTTCTTC. It encodes CASSLASGTGYNEQFF.

The V gene is TRBV7-9, the J gene TRBJ2-1; 8 bases agree with TRBD1. The CDR3 has 15 amino acids. Germline V gives CDR1 SEHNR, CDR2 FQNEAQ (reference sequence). V gave up 5 bases and J gave up 5 bases; unmatched junction bases: 8. The CDR3 is CASSLTGQVNNEQFF. The CDR3 nucleotides are TGTGCCAGCAGCCTAACGGGACAGGTTAACAATGAGCAGTTCTTC.

The V call is TRBV9, the J call TRBJ1-2, with 11 bases aligning to TRBD1. CDR1 and CDR2 (germline): SGDLS, YYNGEE. This CDR3 region has 18 residues. V lost 5 bases, J lost 3 bases, and 15 bases stayed unmatched. This CDR3 is CASREGGQWTGGDYGYTF. The CDR3 DNA reads as TGTGCCAGCAGAGAGGGCGGGCAGTGGACAGGGGGCGACTATGGCTACACCTTC.

The chain uses TRBV7-2 and TRBJ2-1, with TRBD2 as a possible D gene (5 bases). The length of the CDR3 is 16 residues. Germline values: CDR1 SGHTA, CDR2 FQGNSA. V gave up 0 bases and J gave up 1 base, with 10 bases separating them. In DNA, the CDR3 is TGTGCCAGCAGCTTAGCGGGAGCCGAGTCCTACAATGAGCAGTTCTTC. Translation gives CASSLAGAESYNEQFF.

The chain joins TRBV5-5 to TRBJ1-2; tentatively, D is TRBD1 (6 bases). Germline loops: CDR1 SGHKS, CDR2 YYEKEE (reference sequence). This CDR3 is 13 amino acids long. The V gene lost 4 bases and the J gene lost 8 bases, with 15 bases spanning the gap. CDR3: CASSRRGAWGYTF. CDR3 bases: TGTGCCAGCAGCCGCCGGGGGGCTTGGGGCTACACCTTC. The variable domain in full, completed from reference TRBV5-5 and TRBJ1-2, reads DAGVTQSPTHLIKTRGQQVTLRCSPISGHKSVSWYQQVLGQGPQFIFQYYEKEERGRGNFPDRFSARQFPNYSSELNVNALLLGDSALYLCASSRRGAWGYTFGSGTRLTVV.

The chain is built from TRBV10-3 and TRBJ2-1; possible D gene TRBD1, 6 bases. This CDR3 spans 15 amino acids. The germline gives CDR1 ENHRY, CDR2 SYGVKD. Trimming took off 6 bases at V and 5 bases at J, with 17 bases between the two ends. CDR3 sequence (DNA): TGTGCCATCAGCCTCCGGCAGGGGAGTAACAATGAGCAGTTCTTC. Translation: CAISLRQGSNNEQFF.